Sequencing of this TCR beta chain was carried out in a study of T cell repertoires in cytomegalovirus infection. Study-level background: HLA-B-restricted CMV epitopes that are well studied were used alongside recently identified HLA-C-restricted ones. Public TCR beta signatures were indicative of both CMV infection and a matching HLA type. Study-wide points: Carriers of CMV plus the relevant HLA were identified by cumulative public TCR beta family frequency. Predominance within the ex vivo response was attributable to HLA-C-restricted CMV-specific TCR beta clonotypes.

Trimming removed 4 bases from V and 9 bases from J, with 7 bases in between. The CDR3 sequence is 11 residues long. On this clonotype: Its antigen is unidentified.

TCRdb redid the calling of the reads with MiXCR, one entry per CDR3 protein. The sample carries 400,000 to 600,000 distinct CDR3 sequences, roughly 43% recorded once. The V gene is TRBV12-3 or TRBV12-4, the J gene TRBJ2-1, with D possibly matching TRBD2 (5 bases). The material sequenced was cultured PBMCs, taken from culture after CMV antigen stimulation. This TCR came from a human donor in good health (CMV status not recorded). Some clones in this sample may be carry-over from other donors' samples. The CDR3 spells CASSSSGEQFF. The CDR3 region has the DNA TGTGCCAGCAGTTCCAGCGGTGAGCAGTTCTTC.